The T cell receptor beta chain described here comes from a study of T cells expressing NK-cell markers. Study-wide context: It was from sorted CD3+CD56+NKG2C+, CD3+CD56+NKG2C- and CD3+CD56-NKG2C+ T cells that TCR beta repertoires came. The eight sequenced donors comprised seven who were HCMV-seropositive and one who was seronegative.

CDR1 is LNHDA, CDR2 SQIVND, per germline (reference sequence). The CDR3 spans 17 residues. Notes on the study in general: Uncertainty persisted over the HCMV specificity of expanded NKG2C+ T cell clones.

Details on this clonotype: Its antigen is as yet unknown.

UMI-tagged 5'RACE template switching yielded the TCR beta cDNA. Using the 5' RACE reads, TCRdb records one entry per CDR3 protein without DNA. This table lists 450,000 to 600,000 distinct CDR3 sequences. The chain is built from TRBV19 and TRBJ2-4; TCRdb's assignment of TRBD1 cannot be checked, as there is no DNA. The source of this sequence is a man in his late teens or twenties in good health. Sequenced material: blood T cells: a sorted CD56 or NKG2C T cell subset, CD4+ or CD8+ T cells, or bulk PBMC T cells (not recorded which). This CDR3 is CASSSGTGGLAKNIQYF. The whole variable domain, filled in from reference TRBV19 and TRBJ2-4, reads DGGITQSPKYLFRKEGQNVTLSCEQNLNHDAMYWYRQDPGQGLRLIYYSQIVNDFQKGDIAEGYSVSREKKESFPLTVTSAQKNPTAFYLCASSSGTGGLAKNIQYFGAGTRLSVL.